This is a list of T cell receptor beta chains from one sample in a study of long-term antiretroviral therapy in people with HIV. Profiled with immunoSEQ multiplex PCR; TCRdb holds only in-frame clones, not every one. This sample has about 21,000 clones, with less than 85% found just once. Sequencing used unsorted PBMCs, obtained about 21 months before starting antiretroviral therapy. The receptors originated from a woman between 40 and 50 years old with HIV. Each CDR3 is given with its conserved first and last residue.

V,length,CDR3
TRBV11-2,15,CASSSNPGQSYEQYF
TRBV18,19,CASSRSRQGLMGDYNEQFF
TRBV20-1,10,CSARTQREFF
TRBV5-1,13,CASSVTQGHTIYF
TRBV30,12,CAWSRQNYEQYF
TRBV11-2,13,CASSTGGFNTIYF
TRBV21-1,20,CASLRGVTRHDGLSGNTIYF
TRBV11-2,18,CASSLNPPTALGSYEQYF
TRBV4-2,13,CASSQDRPDEQYF
TRBV18,16,CASSPRATMAVDTQYF
TRBV6-5,15,CASSVQGQGSYEQYF
TRBV5-1,13,CASTDSQGGGYTF
TRBV2,16,CASSSTGSGPTGELFF
TRBV18,15,CASSPGAGEFNEQFF
TRBV6-5,15,CASSSRGPPGEKLFF
TRBV27,16,CASSLSVSGASYEQYF
TRBV4-3,15,CASSQDDSYNSPLHF
TRBV10-2,12,CASRTDSYGYTF
TRBV2,15,CASSGGRGGSYEQYF
TRBV7-2,13,CASSLGNTGELFF
TRBV5-1,13,CASSLETPDGYTF
TRBV11-3,15,CASSLEGNSYNEQFF
TRBV5-1,14,CASSRDSSTDTQYF
TRBV4-1,16,CASSQEGGPMPDTQYF
TRBV9,15,CASSVAGHLNQPQHF
TRBV6-1,16,CASSERPQTANEKLFF
TRBV11-3,16,CASSSRYNSGANVLTF
TRBV5-5,12,CASSLPGYGYTF
TRBV27,14,CASSLSSVNTEAFF
TRBV27,15,CASSLSAGVNTEAFF
TRBV30,15,CAWNVQAIANYGYTF
TRBV27,14,CASSSERYTDTQYF
TRBV30,16,CAWSTWSSGGNNEQFF
TRBV27,17,CASSLMPETVNTGELFF
TRBV4-3,16,CASSQDSRPSGYEQYF
TRBV2,15,CATTPGTSGRVRQFF
TRBV11-3,12,CASSVDTYEQYF
TRBV7-7,14,CASSSPGSKETQYF
TRBV9,13,CASSVADNYGYTF
TRBV29-1,12,CSVSGSTDTQYF
TRBV6-6,15,CASAAQGVGSEKLFF
TRBV27,16,CASSRTGTTINEKLFF
TRBV30,16,CAWSVRGPRDVTEAFF